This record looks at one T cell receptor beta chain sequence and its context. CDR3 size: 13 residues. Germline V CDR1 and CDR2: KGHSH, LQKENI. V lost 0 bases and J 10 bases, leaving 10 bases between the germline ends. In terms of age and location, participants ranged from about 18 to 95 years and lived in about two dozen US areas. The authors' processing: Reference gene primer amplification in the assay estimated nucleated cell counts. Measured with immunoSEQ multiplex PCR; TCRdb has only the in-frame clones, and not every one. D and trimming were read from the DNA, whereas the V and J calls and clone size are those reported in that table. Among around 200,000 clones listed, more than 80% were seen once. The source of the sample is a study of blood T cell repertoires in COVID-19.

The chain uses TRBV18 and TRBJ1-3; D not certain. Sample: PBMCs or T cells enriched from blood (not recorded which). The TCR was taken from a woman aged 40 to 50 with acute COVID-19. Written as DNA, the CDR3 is TGTGCCAGCTCACCACCCCCTTTTGAGACCATATATTTT. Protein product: CASSPPPFETIYF. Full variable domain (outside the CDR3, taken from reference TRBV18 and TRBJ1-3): NAGVMQNPRHLVRRRGQEARLRCSPMKGHSHVYWYRQLPEEGLKFMVYLQKENIIDESGMPKERFSAEFPKEGPSILRIQQVVRGDSAAYFCASSPPPFETIYFGEGSWLTVV.